This TCR beta chain was sequenced for a study of OX40 agonist ivuxolimab in advanced cancers. Notes on the research overall: Ivuxolimab, which targeted the costimulatory receptor OX40 (CD134), was an agonistic, fully human IgG2 monoclonal antibody. Intravenous ivuxolimab was administered to patients every 2 weeks at six dose levels: 0.01, 0.1, 0.3, 1.5, 3 and 10 mg/kg. Patients were allowed to have had prior anti-PD-1, anti-PD-L1 or anti-CTLA-4 therapy, and around 41% of the dose-escalation patients had previously received checkpoint inhibitors. In the dose-escalation cohort, roughly 82% of patients were male, and the mean age was 60 years with a range of about 20 to 90. Peripheral TCRbeta sequencing aimed to test whether ivuxolimab altered TCR sequence diversity and caused clonal T-cell expansion. Three dose-escalation patients achieved partial responses, one with hepatocellular carcinoma and two with cutaneous melanoma. Among the approximately 50 dose-escalation patients, 19 had hepatocellular carcinoma, approximately 15 melanoma, 9 renal cell carcinoma and 9 head and neck cancer. The paper reports the monotherapy dose-escalation portion (N of about 54 patients) of the phase I ivuxolimab trial.

Points on this clone: The clone's antigen remains unknown. The record has no base qualities; no much larger clone is one base away.

To sequence the TCRbeta CDR3 region, genomic DNA was isolated from the sorted cells. The immunoSEQ Assay was used for sequencing of TCRbeta CDR3 regions. Sourced from immuneACCESS, this table was stored by TCRdb with only in-frame sequences that have V and J called. A share of the clones is absent; for the studies checked, an unresolved V gene accounts for under half, and the remainder has no known explanation. Present in this sample are more than 50,000 clones, approximately 80% of which were seen just once. The top ten hold around 4.5% of the sample. Overall results and qualifications from the work: Partial responders in the 0.1-3.0 mg/kg groups had among the lowest normalized peripheral clonal expansion, especially among CD8+ T cells. Low levels of normalized T-cell clonal expansion were also seen in some patients who did not respond. Antigen specificity was not determined for the clonally expanded peripheral T cells. At doses of 0.1 to 3.0 mg/kg, clonal expansion of both CD4+ and CD8+ T cells in blood was seen between baseline and week 6. After ivuxolimab, expanded clones were on average more numerous among CD8+ T cells than among CD4+ T cells.

The junction carries 12 bases between V and J, which are trimmed by 0 bases and 1 base respectively. From cysteine to phenylalanine, the CDR3 is 17 amino acids long. Only the CDR3 portion is preserved as DNA: 51 bases, with reading frame beginning at the first base. Sequences MGHRA (CDR1) and YSYEKL (CDR2) are obtained from the germline V gene. Patients with a history of autoimmune disease or receiving systemic immunosuppression were excluded from the trial. Peripheral blood for TCR sequencing was collected from all dose cohorts at baseline, on cycle 4 day 1, and on cycle 7 day 1. Samples came from an open-label, multicenter, first-in-human phase I dose-escalation trial of ivuxolimab. Adults with locally advanced or metastatic head and neck squamous cell, hepatocellular, melanoma or renal cell carcinoma were enrolled in the trial. Before TCR sequencing, CD4+ and CD8+ T cells were separately sorted from peripheral blood.

The sequence is built from TRBV4-1 and TRBJ2-2; no D gene is confidently identified. The sample was CD4+ or CD8+ T cells sorted from blood, taken in a trial of the OX40 agonist ivuxolimab. The sequence was collected from an adult with an advanced solid tumor such as melanoma, head and neck, liver or kidney cancer. The nucleotide sequence reads as follows: TGCGCCAGCAGCCAAGACCCGACCCGAGTGAACACCGGGGAGCTGTTTTTT. This translates into CASSQDPTRVNTGELFF.